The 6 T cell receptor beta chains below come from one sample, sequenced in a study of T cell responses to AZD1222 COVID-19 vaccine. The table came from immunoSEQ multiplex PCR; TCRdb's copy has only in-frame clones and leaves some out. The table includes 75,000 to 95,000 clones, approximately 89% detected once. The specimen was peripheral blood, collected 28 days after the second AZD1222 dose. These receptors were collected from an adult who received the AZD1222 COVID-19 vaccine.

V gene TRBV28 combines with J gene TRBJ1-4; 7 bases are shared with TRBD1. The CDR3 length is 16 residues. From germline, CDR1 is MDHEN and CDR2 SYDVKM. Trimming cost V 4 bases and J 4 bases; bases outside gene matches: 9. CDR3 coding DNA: TGTGCCAGCAGTTCTAAGATGACAGGGAATAATGAAAAACTGTTTTTT. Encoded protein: CASSSKMTGNNEKLFF.

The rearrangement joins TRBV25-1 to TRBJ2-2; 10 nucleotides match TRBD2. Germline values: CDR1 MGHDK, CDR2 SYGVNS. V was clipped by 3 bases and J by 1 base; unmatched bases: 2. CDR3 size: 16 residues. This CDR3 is CASSDLAGGNTGELFF. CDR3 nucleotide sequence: TGTGCCAGCAGTGATTTAGCGGGAGGGAACACCGGGGAGCTGTTTTTT.

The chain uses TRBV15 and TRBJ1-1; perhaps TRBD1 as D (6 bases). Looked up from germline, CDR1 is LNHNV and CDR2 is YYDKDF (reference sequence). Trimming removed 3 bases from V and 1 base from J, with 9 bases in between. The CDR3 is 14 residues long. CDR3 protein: CATSSKTGNTEAFF. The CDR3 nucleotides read TGTGCCACCAGCAGCAAGACAGGGAACACTGAAGCTTTCTTT. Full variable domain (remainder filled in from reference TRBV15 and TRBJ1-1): DAMVIQNPRYQVTQFGKPVTLSCSQTLNHNVMYWYQQKSSQAPKLLFHYYDKDFNNEADTPDNFQSRRPNTSFCFLDIRSPGLGDTAMYLCATSSKTGNTEAFFGQGTRLTVV.

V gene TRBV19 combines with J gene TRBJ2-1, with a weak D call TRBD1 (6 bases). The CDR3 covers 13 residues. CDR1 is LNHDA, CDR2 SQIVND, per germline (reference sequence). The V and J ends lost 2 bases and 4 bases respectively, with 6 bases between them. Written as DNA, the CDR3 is TGTGCCAGTAGTATAACAGGGTACAATGAGCAGTTCTTC. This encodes CASSITGYNEQFF. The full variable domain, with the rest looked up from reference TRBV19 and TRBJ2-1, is DGGITQSPKYLFRKEGQNVTLSCEQNLNHDAMYWYRQDPGQGLRLIYYSQIVNDFQKGDIAEGYSVSREKKESFPLTVTSAQKNPTAFYLCASSITGYNEQFFGPGTRLTVL.

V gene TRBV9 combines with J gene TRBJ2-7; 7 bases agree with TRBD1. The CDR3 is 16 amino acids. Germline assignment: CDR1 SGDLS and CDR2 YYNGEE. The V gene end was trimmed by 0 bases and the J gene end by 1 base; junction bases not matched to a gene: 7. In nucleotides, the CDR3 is TGTGCCAGCAGCGTAGGAGGTGGGACAGCGTCCTACGAGCAGTACTTC. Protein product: CASSVGGGTASYEQYF.

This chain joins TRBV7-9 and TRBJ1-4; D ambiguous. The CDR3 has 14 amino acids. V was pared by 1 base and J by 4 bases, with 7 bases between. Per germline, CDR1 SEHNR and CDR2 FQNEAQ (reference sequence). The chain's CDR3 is CASSLGRINEKLFF. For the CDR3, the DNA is TGTGCCAGCAGCTTAGGACGGATTAATGAAAAACTGTTTTTT.